These 20 T cell receptor beta chains were sequenced from one sample in a study of blood T cell repertoires in COVID-19. The protocol was immunoSEQ multiplex PCR, while the TCRdb copy is restricted to in-frame clones and leaves out a portion. The sample includes roughly 380,000 clones, roughly 80% of them seen just once. Sequencing was done on a sample of peripheral blood. These receptors originate from a human donor with acute or convalescent COVID-19. The donor label of this sample is uncertain.

The V and J genes are TRBV12-3 or TRBV12-4 and TRBJ1-4, with D maybe TRBD1 (5 bases). The length of the CDR3 is 13 residues. Trimming removed 6 bases at V and 10 bases at J, with 15 bases between. The CDR3 loop reads CASSSQAVGKLFF. In nucleotides, the CDR3 is TGTGCCAGCAGCTCACAGGCCGTAGGAAAACTGTTTTTT.

The V and J genes are TRBV27 and TRBJ2-7, with D maybe TRBD1 (5 bases). V lost 2 bases, J lost 3 bases, and 8 bases lay in between. The CDR3 is made up of 13 amino acids. Germline lookup yields CDR1 MNHEY and CDR2 SMNVEV (reference sequence). CDR3 sequence reads: CASSLGANYEQYF. In DNA, the CDR3 is TGTGCCAGCAGTTTAGGGGCGAACTACGAGCAGTACTTC.

V usage is TRBV28 and J usage is TRBJ1-1; possibly TRBD1 for D (5 bases). V was shortened by 5 bases and J by 1 base, with 17 bases between the two germline ends. The germline V gene has CDR1 MDHEN and CDR2 SYDVKM. The CDR3 spans 16 residues. The CDR3, as DNA: TGTGCCAGCAGTCCCCGCCCCGGACAACAGAACACTGAAGCTTTCTTT. Translated: CASSPRPGQQNTEAFF.

The CDR3 nucleotides are TGTGCCAGCAGCCAACCAGGTAGCTATGGCTACACCTTC. This translates into CASSQPGSYGYTF. The chain is built from TRBV14 and TRBJ1-2, with no clear D. V gave up 2 bases and J gave up 4 bases, with 8 bases separating them. The length of the CDR3 is 13 residues. Looked up from germline, CDR1 is SGHDN and CDR2 is FVKESK.

The chain has TRBV6-5 and TRBJ2-7; TRBD2 might be the D (5 bases). Trimming shortened V by 0 bases and J by 1 base, and 7 bases separated the two germline ends. CDR1 is MNHEY and CDR2 is SVGAGI in the germline V gene. CDR3 length: 14 residues. The CDR3 DNA sequence: TGTGCCAGCAGTTACTCGAGGACTTCCTACGAGCAGTACTTC. As protein: CASSYSRTSYEQYF.

The rearrangement uses TRBV6-5 and TRBJ2-1; TRBD2 might be the D (5 bases). Trimming stripped 6 bases from V and 4 bases from J, with 13 bases between. The CDR3 totals 14 residues. CDR1 MNHEY and CDR2 SVGAGI come from the germline V gene. The CDR3 reads CASRVMRVYNEQFF. The CDR3 DNA is TGTGCCAGCAGGGTTATGAGGGTGTACAATGAGCAGTTCTTC.

The CDR3 DNA follows: TGTGCCAGCTCCCGCGCAACTAATGAAAAACTGTTTTTT. Its protein product is CASSRATNEKLFF. The chain joins TRBV18 to TRBJ1-4; D gene uncertain. CDR1 is KGHSH, CDR2 LQKENI, per germline. V shed 6 bases and J shed 0 bases, with 5 bases lying between them. CDR3 length: 13 residues.

The V gene is TRBV4-2, the J gene TRBJ2-1; maybe TRBD2 (6 bases). CDR3 length equals 17 residues. CDR1 is LGHNA, CDR2 YNFKEQ, per germline. Trimming cost V 4 bases and J 0 bases, with 16 bases left between them. The CDR3 protein is CASSRSLASSSYNEQFF. In DNA form, the CDR3 reads TGTGCCAGCAGCCGTAGCCTAGCGTCGAGCTCCTACAATGAGCAGTTCTTC.

The genes are TRBV10-1 and TRBJ2-3, with D possibly TRBD1 on 6 matching bases. V was clipped by 5 bases and J by 2 bases, with 20 bases between them. Germline V gene data show CDR1 as WNHNN and CDR2 as SYGVQD (reference sequence). The CDR3 has 17 amino acids. CDR3 loop: CASSRTRGNTATDTQYF. The CDR3 bases are TGCGCCAGCAGTCGTACCAGGGGAAATACGGCCACAGATACGCAGTATTTT.

V and J are TRBV23-1 and TRBJ2-7; D possibly corresponds to TRBD2 (6 bases). TRBV23-1 is an ORF for which the function is uncertain. The CDR3 consists of 16 residues. The V gene lost 0 bases and the J gene lost 3 bases, with 15 bases spanning the gap. CDR3: CASSQSRWRRDYEQYF. CDR3 bases: TGCGCCAGCAGTCAATCGAGGTGGAGGAGGGACTACGAGCAGTACTTC.

J is TRBJ1-6 and V is TRBV28; the D gene is possibly TRBD1 (6 bases). This CDR3 is 14 amino acids long. V gave up 11 bases and J gave up 9 bases, with 20 bases separating them. Germline V lookup: CDR1 MDHEN, CDR2 SYDVKM. In DNA, the CDR3 is TGTGCCGGTGGGCAGGGGACGAATTTTTCACCCCTCCACTTT. Protein sequence: CAGGQGTNFSPLHF. The complete variable domain, with remaining parts taken from reference TRBV28 and TRBJ1-6, reads DVKVTQSSRYLVKRTGEKVFLECVQDMDHENMFWYRQDPGLGLRLIYFSYDVKMKEKGDIPEGYSVSREKKERFSLILESASTNQTSMYLCAGGQGTNFSPLHFGNGTRLTVT.

The chain joins TRBV4-2 to TRBJ2-2; 9 positions agree with TRBD1. Germline-derived CDR1 and CDR2 are LGHNA and YNFKEQ. J lost 0 bases, V lost 8 bases, and 4 bases had no gene match. The CDR3 length is 15 residues. CDR3 bases: TGTGCCAGCTCGAACAGGGGGCCGAACACCGGGGAGCTGTTTTTT. The encoded protein is CASSNRGPNTGELFF.

This sequence joins TRBV11-3 and TRBJ1-1; no definite D call. The germline V and J ends were trimmed by 5 bases and 3 bases, with 10 bases remaining between them. The CDR3 is 13 residues long. CDR1 is SGHNT, CDR2 YENEEA, per germline. The CDR3 region has the DNA TGTGCCAGCAGCCTATATCGAGACACTGAAGCTTTCTTT. This gives the protein CASSLYRDTEAFF.

This clone has at least ten counts. This chain uses TRBV6-5 with TRBJ1-6, with 7 bases aligning to TRBD1. The CDR3 covers 14 residues. The germline gives CDR1 MNHEY, CDR2 SVGAGI. With V trimmed by 0 bases and J by 9 bases, 2 bases remained unmatched. The CDR3 sequence: CASSYSGGASPLHF. The CDR3 DNA reads TGTGCCAGCAGTTACTCAGGGGGCGCTTCACCCCTCCACTTT.

The chain employs TRBV30 and TRBJ1-2; 10 bases are shared with TRBD1. V was pared by 3 bases and J by 5 bases, with 6 bases of the junction left unmatched. The CDR3 is made up of 14 amino acids. The germline gives CDR1 GTSNPN, CDR2 SVGIG (reference sequence). CDR3 DNA: TGTGCCTGGAGGGGACAGGGGCGAATTTATGGCTACACCTTC. This gives the protein CAWRGQGRIYGYTF.

V gene TRBV28 combines with J gene TRBJ2-7, with D possibly being TRBD1 (5 bases). V dropped 6 bases and J dropped 6 bases, with 24 bases sitting between them. Germline loops: CDR1 MDHEN, CDR2 SYDVKM. The CDR3 extends over 16 amino acids. The CDR3 nucleotides are TGTGCCAGCAGCCTACACCTCCAGGGTGACGGGTCCGAGCAGTACTTC. As protein: CASSLHLQGDGSEQYF.

The V call is TRBV19, the J call TRBJ2-3, with 11 bases fitting TRBD1. The junction had 14 bases not matched to a gene; V was cut back by 6 bases and J by 9 bases. The CDR3 is 16 amino acids. Germline-derived CDR1 and CDR2 are LNHDA and SQIVND (reference sequence). The CDR3 DNA reads TGTGCCAGTAGAGCCACCGGGACAGGGGGGTCGGGGACGCAGTATTTT. Protein: CASRATGTGGSGTQYF.

The CDR3 DNA sequence: TGTGCCAGCATGGAGGGACAGGCCTACGAGCAGTACTTC. Its translation is CASMEGQAYEQYF. The V and J genes are TRBV6-6 and TRBJ2-7, with TRBD1 matching over 8 bases. Trimming removed 7 bases from V and 2 bases from J; junction bases left unmatched: 4. Looked up from germline, CDR1 is MNHNY and CDR2 is SVGAGI (reference sequence). CDR3 length: 13 amino acids.

The chain recombines TRBV9 with TRBJ2-3; D gene ambiguous. Germline assignment: CDR1 SGDLS and CDR2 YYNGEE. Deletions cut 4 bases from V and 2 bases from J, with 8 bases between. CDR3 length: 13 amino acids. Here the CDR3 DNA reads TGTGCCAGCAGCCCTCACTCCACAGATACGCAGTATTTT. Residues: CASSPHSTDTQYF.

The rearrangement links TRBV6-5 to TRBJ1-1; maybe TRBD1 (5 bases). This CDR3 spans 14 amino acids. V lost 6 bases and J 1 base, leaving 12 bases between the germline ends. The germline CDR1 and CDR2 sequences are MNHEY and SVGAGI. This CDR3 reads CASRKTVRNTEAFF. CDR3 sequence (DNA): TGTGCCAGCAGGAAGACAGTCCGGAACACTGAAGCTTTCTTT.